This TCR beta chain was captured by sequencing in a study of T cell repertoires in cytomegalovirus infection. Study details: CMV epitopes, recently identified HLA-C-restricted and well-studied HLA-B-restricted, were used.

TCRdb fed the reads into MiXCR, producing one record per CDR3 protein. The sample has about 770,000 distinct CDR3 sequences, about 27% seen once. This clonotype was detected a few times. As yet, its antigen is unknown. The length of the CDR3 is 17 residues. Germline values: CDR1 SNHLY, CDR2 FYNNEI. J was trimmed by 3 bases and V by 0 bases; bases with no gene match: 10. Sequencing was performed on cultured CD8+ T cells from PBMCs, taken from culture after CMV antigen stimulation. The sequence was collected from a human donor in good health (CMV status not recorded). Some clones in this sample may be carry-over from other donors' samples. The chain links TRBV2 to TRBJ2-5, with TRBD1 identical over 7 bases. The CDR3 DNA sequence: TGTGCCAGCAGTGAAGCGCCCCCGCTCACAGGGGAAGAGACCCAGTACTTC. It is translated as CASSEAPPLTGEETQYF.